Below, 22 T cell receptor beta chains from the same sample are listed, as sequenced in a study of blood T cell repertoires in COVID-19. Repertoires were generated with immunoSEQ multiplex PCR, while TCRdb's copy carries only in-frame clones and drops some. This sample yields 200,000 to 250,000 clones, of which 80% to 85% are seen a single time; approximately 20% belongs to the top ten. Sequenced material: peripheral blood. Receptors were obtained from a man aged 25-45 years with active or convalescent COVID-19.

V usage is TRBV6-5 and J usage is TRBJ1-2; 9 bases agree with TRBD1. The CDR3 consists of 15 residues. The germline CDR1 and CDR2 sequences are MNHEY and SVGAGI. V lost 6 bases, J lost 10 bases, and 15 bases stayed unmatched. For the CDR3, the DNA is TGTGCCAGCAGCTCAACACCGGGACAGGGTCGATCCTACACCTTC. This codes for CASSSTPGQGRSYTF.

CDR3 DNA sequence: TGTGCCAGCAGTTTGACAGGAAACACCATATATTTT. This encodes CASSLTGNTIYF. The chain combines TRBV6-1 with TRBJ1-3, with no clear D. The V gene lost 5 bases and the J gene lost 4 bases, with 6 bases spanning the gap. CDR3 length equals 12 residues. Germline V gene sequence: CDR1 MNHNS, CDR2 SASEGT.

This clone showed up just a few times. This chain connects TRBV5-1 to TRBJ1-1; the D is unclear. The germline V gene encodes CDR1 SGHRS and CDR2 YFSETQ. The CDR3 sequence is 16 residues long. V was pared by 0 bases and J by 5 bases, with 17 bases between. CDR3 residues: CASSLGRAELKTEAFF. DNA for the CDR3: TGCGCCAGCAGCTTGGGGCGGGCTGAGCTTAAAACTGAAGCTTTCTTT.

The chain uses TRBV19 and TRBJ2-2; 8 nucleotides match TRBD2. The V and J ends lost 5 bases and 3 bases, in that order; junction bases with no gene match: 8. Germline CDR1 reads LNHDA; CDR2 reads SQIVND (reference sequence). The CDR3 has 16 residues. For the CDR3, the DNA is TGTGCCAGTAGTCGATACGGGGGGGCGGACACCGGGGAGCTGTTTTTT. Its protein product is CASSRYGGADTGELFF.

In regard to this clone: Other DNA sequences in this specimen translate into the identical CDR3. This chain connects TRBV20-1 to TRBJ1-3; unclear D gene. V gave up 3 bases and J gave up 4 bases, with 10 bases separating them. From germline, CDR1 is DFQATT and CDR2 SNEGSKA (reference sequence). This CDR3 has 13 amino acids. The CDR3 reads CSASSGSGNTIYF. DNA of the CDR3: TGCAGTGCTAGTTCAGGTTCCGGAAACACCATATATTTT.

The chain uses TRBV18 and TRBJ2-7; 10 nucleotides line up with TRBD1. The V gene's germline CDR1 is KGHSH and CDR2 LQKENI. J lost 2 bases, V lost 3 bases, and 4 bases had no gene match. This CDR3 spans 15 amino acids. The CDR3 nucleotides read TGTGCCAGCTCACCCGGACAGGGGGTCCCCTACGAGCAGTACTTC. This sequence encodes CASSPGQGVPYEQYF.

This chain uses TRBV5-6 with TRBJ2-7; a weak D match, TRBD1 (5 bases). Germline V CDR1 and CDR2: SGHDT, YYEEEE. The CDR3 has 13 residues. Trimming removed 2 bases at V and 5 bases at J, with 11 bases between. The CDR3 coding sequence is TGTGCCAGCAGCTTCGGTGTAGGGGACGAGCAGTACTTC. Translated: CASSFGVGDEQYF.

The CDR3 DNA reads as TGTGCCAGCAGTTCCTTGGGACAGGAGCCCTATGGCTACACCTTC. Encoded protein: CASSSLGQEPYGYTF. The rearrangement joins TRBV28 to TRBJ1-2; 8 bases line up with TRBD1. The J segment lost 4 bases and the V segment lost 4 bases, leaving 8 bases of the junction unmatched. CDR3 length: 15 amino acids. Germline CDR1 is MDHEN and CDR2 is SYDVKM.

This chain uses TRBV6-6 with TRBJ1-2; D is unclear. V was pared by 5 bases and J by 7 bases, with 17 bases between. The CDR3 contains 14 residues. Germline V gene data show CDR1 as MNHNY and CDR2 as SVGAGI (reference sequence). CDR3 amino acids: CASSSQLGGGGYTF. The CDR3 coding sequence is TGTGCCAGCAGTAGCCAGCTGGGAGGAGGTGGCTACACCTTC.

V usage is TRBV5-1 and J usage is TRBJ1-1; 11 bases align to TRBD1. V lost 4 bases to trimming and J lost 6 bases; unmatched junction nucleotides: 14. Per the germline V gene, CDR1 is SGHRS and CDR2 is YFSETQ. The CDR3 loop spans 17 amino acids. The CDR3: CASSIGQGAIVIPEAFF. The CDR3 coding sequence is TGCGCCAGCAGCATTGGACAGGGGGCCATCGTAATCCCTGAAGCTTTCTTT. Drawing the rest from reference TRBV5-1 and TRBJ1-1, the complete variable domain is KAGVTQTPRYLIKTRGQQVTLSCSPISGHRSVSWYQQTPGQGLQFLFEYFSETQRNKGNFPGRFSGRQFSNSRSEMNVSTLELGDSALYLCASSIGQGAIVIPEAFFGQGTRLTVV.

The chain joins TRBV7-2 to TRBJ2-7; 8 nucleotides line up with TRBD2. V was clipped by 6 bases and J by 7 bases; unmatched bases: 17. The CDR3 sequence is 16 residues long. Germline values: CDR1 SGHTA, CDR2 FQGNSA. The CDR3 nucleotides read TGTGCCAGCAGTCCCCAGGGAGGACTAGCTTCGGGGGAGCAGTACTTC. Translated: CASSPQGGLASGEQYF. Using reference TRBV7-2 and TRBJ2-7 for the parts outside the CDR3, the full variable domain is GAGVSQSPSNKVTEKGKDVELRCDPISGHTALYWYRQSLGQGLEFLIYFQGNSAPDKSGLPSDRFSAERTGGSVSTLTIQRTQQEDSAVYLCASSPQGGLASGEQYFGPGTRLTVT.

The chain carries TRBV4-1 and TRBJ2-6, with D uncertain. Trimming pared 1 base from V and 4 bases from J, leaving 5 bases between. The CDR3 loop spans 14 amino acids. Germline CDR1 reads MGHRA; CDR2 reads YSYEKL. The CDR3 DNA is TGCGCCAGCAGCCAAGTTGCGGGGGCCAACGTCCTGACTTTC. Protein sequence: CASSQVAGANVLTF.

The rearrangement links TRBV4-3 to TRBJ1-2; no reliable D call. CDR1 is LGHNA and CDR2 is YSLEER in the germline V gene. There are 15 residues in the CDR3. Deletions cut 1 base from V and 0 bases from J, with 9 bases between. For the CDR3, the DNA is TGCGCCAGCAGCCAAGTTCGGGAATCTAACTATGGCTACACCTTC. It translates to CASSQVRESNYGYTF.

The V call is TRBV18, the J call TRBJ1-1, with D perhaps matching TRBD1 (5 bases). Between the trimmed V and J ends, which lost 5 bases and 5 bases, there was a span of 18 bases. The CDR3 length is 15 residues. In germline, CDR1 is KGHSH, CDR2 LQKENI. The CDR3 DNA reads TGTGCCAGCTCATCCGCCGGCAAGACAGAAACTGAAGCTTTCTTT. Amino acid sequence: CASSSAGKTETEAFF.

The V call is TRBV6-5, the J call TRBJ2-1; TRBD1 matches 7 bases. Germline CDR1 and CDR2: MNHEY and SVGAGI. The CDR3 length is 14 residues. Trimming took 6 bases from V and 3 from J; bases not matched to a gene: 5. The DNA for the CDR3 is TGTGCCAGCAGGGGACAGACGCTCTACAATGAGCAGTTCTTC. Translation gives CASRGQTLYNEQFF.

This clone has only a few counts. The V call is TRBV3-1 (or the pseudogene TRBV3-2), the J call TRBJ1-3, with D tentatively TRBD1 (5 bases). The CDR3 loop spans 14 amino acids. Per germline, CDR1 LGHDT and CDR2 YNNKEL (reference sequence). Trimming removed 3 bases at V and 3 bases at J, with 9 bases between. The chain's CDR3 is CASSQRQIGNTIYF. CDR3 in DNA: TGTGCCAGCAGCCAGCGACAGATTGGAAACACCATATATTTT.

CDR3 sequence reads: CAWSVEAAAEQYF. Here the CDR3 DNA reads TGTGCCTGGAGTGTAGAGGCGGCAGCCGAGCAGTACTTC. The V call is TRBV30, the J call TRBJ2-7; D call uncertain. Germline CDR1 GTSNPN, CDR2 SVGIG (reference sequence). V was trimmed by 0 bases and J by 6 bases, leaving 12 bases between them. The CDR3 contains 13 residues. The full variable domain, rest sourced from reference TRBV30 and TRBJ2-7, is SQTIHQWPATLVQPVGSPLSLECTVEGTSNPNLYWYRQAAGRGLQLLFYSVGIGQISSEVPQNLSASRPQDRQFILSSKKLLLSDSGFYLCAWSVEAAAEQYFGPGTRLTVT.

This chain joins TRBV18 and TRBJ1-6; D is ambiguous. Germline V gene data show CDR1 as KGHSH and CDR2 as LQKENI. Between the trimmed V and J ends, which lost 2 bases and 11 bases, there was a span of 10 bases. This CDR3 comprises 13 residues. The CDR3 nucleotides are TGTGCCAGCTCACCAGTAGAGGGCACACCCCTCCACTTT. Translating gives CASSPVEGTPLHF.

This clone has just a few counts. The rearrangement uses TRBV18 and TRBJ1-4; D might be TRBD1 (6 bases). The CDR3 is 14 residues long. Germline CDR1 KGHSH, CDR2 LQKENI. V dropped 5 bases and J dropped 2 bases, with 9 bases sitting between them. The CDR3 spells CASSTGHTNEKLFF. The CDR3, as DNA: TGTGCCAGCTCAACAGGGCACACTAATGAAAAACTGTTTTTT.

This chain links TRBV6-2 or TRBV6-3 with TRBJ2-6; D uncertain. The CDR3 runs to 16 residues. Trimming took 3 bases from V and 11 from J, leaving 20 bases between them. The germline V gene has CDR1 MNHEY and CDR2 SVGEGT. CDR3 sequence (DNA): TGTGCCAGCAGTTATTATTCTAGTCCCTCACCCGACGTCCTGACTTTC. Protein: CASSYYSSPSPDVLTF.

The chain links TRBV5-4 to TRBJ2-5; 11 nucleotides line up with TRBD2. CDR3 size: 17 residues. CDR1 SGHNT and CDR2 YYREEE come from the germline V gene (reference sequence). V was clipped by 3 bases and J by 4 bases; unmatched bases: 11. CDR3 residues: CASSSKTSGSLRETQYF. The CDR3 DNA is TGTGCCAGCAGCTCGAAAACTAGCGGGAGTCTTCGAGAGACCCAGTACTTC.

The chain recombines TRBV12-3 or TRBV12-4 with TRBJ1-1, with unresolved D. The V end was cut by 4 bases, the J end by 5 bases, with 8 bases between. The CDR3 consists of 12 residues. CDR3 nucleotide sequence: TGTGCCAGCAGTTCCGAGGATACTGAAGCTTTCTTT. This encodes CASSSEDTEAFF.